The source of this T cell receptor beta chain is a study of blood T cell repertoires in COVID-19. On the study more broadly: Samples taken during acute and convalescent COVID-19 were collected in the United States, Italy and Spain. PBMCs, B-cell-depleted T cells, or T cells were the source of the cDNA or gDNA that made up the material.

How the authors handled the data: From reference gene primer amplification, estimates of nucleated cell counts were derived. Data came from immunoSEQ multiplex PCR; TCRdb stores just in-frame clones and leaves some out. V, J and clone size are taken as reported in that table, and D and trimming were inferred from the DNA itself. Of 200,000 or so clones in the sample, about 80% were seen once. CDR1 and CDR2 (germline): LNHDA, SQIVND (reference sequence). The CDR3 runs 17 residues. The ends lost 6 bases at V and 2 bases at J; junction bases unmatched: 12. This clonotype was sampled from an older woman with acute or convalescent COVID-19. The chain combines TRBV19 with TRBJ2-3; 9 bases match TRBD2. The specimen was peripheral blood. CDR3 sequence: CASSSSGDLLVTDTQYF. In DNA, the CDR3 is TGTGCCAGTAGCTCTAGCGGGGATTTGTTAGTCACAGATACGCAGTATTTT.